In this sample, the clone carrying this TCR beta chain turned up many times. This specimen belongs to a study of Graves' ophthalmopathy and Graves' hyperthyroidism. The CDR3 is 15 residues long. V lost 4 bases to trimming and J lost 2 bases, with 17 bases between them. Per germline, CDR1 SQVTM and CDR2 ANQGSEA. TCR beta CDR3 regions were amplified from RNA transcripts. After a first-round RT-PCR with HTBI primers, a second-round multiplex PCR was run. TCRdb re-called the multiplex PCR reads with MiXCR, one entry per CDR3 protein. The sample includes hundreds of thousands of distinct CDR3 sequences, under 25% of them seen just once.

The chain combines TRBV29-1 with TRBJ2-5; D remains ambiguous. This receptor was obtained from a woman younger than 35 with stable Graves' hyperthyroidism. Material for sequencing was peripheral blood. Written as DNA, the CDR3 is TGCAGCGTTGTCCGAGCAGAAGGATTACAAGAGACCCAGTACTTC. Its translation: CSVVRAEGLQETQYF.